This is a list of T cell receptor beta chains from one sample in a study of shared clonotypes between healthy human individuals. Method: immunoSEQ multiplex PCR; TCRdb's copy keeps in-frame clones and lacks some. The sample has 600,000 to 750,000 clones; about 90% are singletons. Sequenced sample: memory CD8+ T cells from PBMCs. These receptors were obtained from a man aged 18 to 30 in good health. Some clones in this sample may be carry-over from other donors' samples. The CDR3 runs from the conserved cysteine through the conserved F or W. The D gene is left open where the match is weak. Size is omitted from some rows. Given values are once, few, many or a class for expanded clones.

j_call clone_size d_call v_call cdr3_aa cdr3_nt
TRBJ2-1 - - TRBV18 CASSPPDNEQFF TGTGCCAGCTCACCACCGGATAATGAGCAGTTCTTC
TRBJ1-2 - - TRBV25-1 CATLRGGPREGYTF TGTGCCACCCTCCGGGGCGGTCCACGGGAGGGCTACACCTTC
TRBJ2-7 - - TRBV25-1 CASSASTYEQYF TGTGCCAGCAGTGCCAGTACCTACGAGCAGTACTTC
TRBJ1-1 - TRBD1 TRBV13 CASSLEVTGTGDFYTEAFF TGTGCCAGCAGCTTAGAAGTCACCGGGACAGGAGATTTTTACACTGAAGCTTTCTTT
TRBJ2-2 - TRBD2 TRBV11-3 CASSSTFSGMIEHTGELFF TGTGCCAGCAGCTCCACCTTTAGCGGGATGATTGAGCACACCGGGGAGCTGTTTTTT
TRBJ1-5 - TRBD1 TRBV6-4 CASSGGWGLGDSNQPQHF TGTGCCAGCTCAGGGGGCTGGGGCCTAGGTGATAGCAATCAGCCCCAGCATTTT
TRBJ2-7 - - TRBV19 CASSIAHPSYEQYF TGTGCCAGTAGTATAGCCCACCCCTCCTACGAGCAGTACTTC
TRBJ2-1 once TRBD2 TRBV5-6 CASSNRDYYNNEQFF TGTGCCAGCAGCAACCGGGACTACTATAACAATGAGCAGTTCTTC
TRBJ1-1 - TRBD1 TRBV5-1 CASSLDRGGRDEAFF TGCGCCAGCAGCTTGGACAGGGGAGGGCGAGATGAAGCTTTCTTT
TRBJ2-5 - - TRBV11-3 CASSLRGEETQYF TGTGCCAGCAGCTTAAGGGGAGAAGAGACCCAGTACTTC
TRBJ2-7 - - TRBV9 CASSVEGGGLSGEQYF TGTGCCAGCAGCGTAGAAGGAGGGGGCCTCTCCGGCGAGCAGTACTTC
TRBJ1-1 - - TRBV5-6 CASSFRGNEAFF TGTGCCAGCAGCTTCAGAGGAAATGAAGCTTTCTTT
TRBJ2-7 once - TRBV5-6 CASSVGNTHYEQYF TGTGCCAGCAGCGTAGGGAACACCCACTACGAGCAGTACTTC
TRBJ1-1 - - TRBV5-4 CASSLGIEAFF TGTGCCAGCAGTTTAGGTATTGAAGCTTTCTTT
TRBJ1-2 - - TRBV7-2 CASSLKAAYGYTF TGTGCCAGCAGCTTAAAGGCAGCCTATGGCTACACCTTC
TRBJ1-1 few - TRBV2 CASSESARLDTEAFF TGTGCCAGCAGTGAGTCCGCCAGGCTAGACACTGAAGCTTTCTTT
TRBJ2-7 - - TRBV7-9 CASSFFLGAYEQYF TGTGCCAGCAGCTTTTTTCTGGGGGCGTATGAGCAGTACTTC
TRBJ1-4 - - TRBV7-9 CASSLVTTNEKLFF TGTGCCAGCAGCTTGGTGACAACTAATGAAAAACTGTTTTTT
TRBJ1-1 - - TRBV5-1 CASSLDRANTEAFF TGCGCCAGCAGCTTGGACAGGGCGAACACTGAAGCTTTCTTT
TRBJ2-7 - TRBD1 TRBV5-1 CASSLGGQGSYEQYF TGCGCCAGCAGCTTGGGGGGACAGGGCTCCTACGAGCAGTACTTC
TRBJ2-1 - - TRBV14 CASSQEKWDFHNEQFF TGTGCCAGCAGCCAAGAGAAGTGGGACTTCCACAATGAGCAGTTCTTC
TRBJ2-2 - - TRBV7-2 CASSLGRNTGELFF TGTGCCAGCAGCTTAGGTCGGAACACCGGGGAGCTGTTTTTT
TRBJ1-1 - - TRBV7-9 CASSQDSRARTEAFF TGTGCCAGCAGCCAAGATAGCCGGGCGCGGACTGAAGCTTTCTTT
TRBJ2-1 - TRBD1 TRBV6-5 CASSYRQGVLRGEQFF TGTGCCAGCAGTTACCGGCAGGGGGTATTGAGGGGTGAGCAGTTCTTC
TRBJ2-7 once TRBD1 TRBV28 CASSSTRRDRKYEQYF TGTGCCAGCAGTTCAACCCGCCGGGACAGGAAGTACGAGCAGTACTTC
TRBJ1-1 - TRBD1 TRBV29-1 CSVGRTGEAFF TGCAGCGTGGGTAGGACAGGTGAAGCTTTCTTT
TRBJ2-7 - - TRBV6-5 CASSFQVAYEQYF TGTGCCAGCAGCTTTCAGGTTGCCTACGAGCAGTACTTC
TRBJ2-7 once - TRBV19 CASSSVGVFYEQYF TGTGCCAGTAGCAGTGTAGGGGTATTCTACGAGCAGTACTTC
TRBJ2-3 - - TRBV9 CASSAPVVAGQGDTQYF TGTGCCAGCAGTGCCCCGGTTGTGGCGGGTCAAGGAGATACGCAGTATTTT
TRBJ2-7 - - TRBV5-1 CASSLGPEQYF TGCGCCAGCAGCTTGGGCCCCGAGCAGTACTTC
TRBJ2-7 - - TRBV5-4 CASSLLEAYEQYF TGTGCCAGCAGCTTGTTAGAAGCCTACGAGCAGTACTTC
TRBJ2-1 - - TRBV11-3 CASSDRDPPLNEQFF TGTGCCAGCAGCGACCGGGACCCCCCTTTAAATGAGCAGTTCTTC
TRBJ2-3 - TRBD2 TRBV7-9 CASSPSREGFADTQYF TGTGCCAGCAGCCCAAGCCGGGAGGGTTTCGCAGATACGCAGTATTTT
TRBJ1-1 - - TRBV5-1 CASSLLNLGRANTEAFF TGCGCCAGCAGCTTGTTGAATTTGGGGAGAGCGAACACTGAAGCTTTCTTT
TRBJ2-7 - - TRBV5-1 CASSLRLGLAYEQYF TGCGCCAGCTCCTTACGACTCGGCCTAGCCTACGAGCAGTACTTC
TRBJ2-5 - TRBD2 TRBV28 CASSLTSVQYF TGTGCCAGCAGTTTAACTAGCGTTCAGTACTTC
TRBJ2-1 - TRBD2 TRBV28 CASSRQREKVEQFF TGTGCCAGCAGTCGCCAGCGGGAGAAGGTTGAGCAGTTCTTC
TRBJ1-1 few TRBD1 TRBV25-1 CASSHRGNTEAFF TGTGCCAGCAGCCACAGGGGGAACACTGAAGCTTTCTTT
TRBJ2-7 - - TRBV19 CASSIDVPSEQYF TGTGCCAGTAGTATCGATGTGCCGAGCGAGCAGTACTTC
TRBJ1-1 - - TRBV5-7 CASSLEGTIEAFF TGTGCCAGCAGCTTGGAGGGGACAATTGAAGCTTTCTTT
TRBJ1-1 few TRBD1 TRBV28 CASSRDRGSAEAFF TGTGCCAGCAGTCGGGACAGGGGGAGCGCTGAAGCTTTCTTT
TRBJ1-1 - TRBD1 TRBV7-9 CASSLDRGSTEAFF TGTGCCAGCAGCTTGGACAGGGGGAGCACTGAAGCTTTCTTT
TRBJ1-1 - - TRBV6-1 CASVPRIGPNTEAFF TGTGCCAGCGTGCCACGCATTGGCCCGAACACTGAAGCTTTCTTT
TRBJ2-3 - TRBD1 TRBV6-5 CASSLDRAADTQYF TGTGCCAGCAGTTTAGACAGGGCGGCGGATACGCAGTATTTT
TRBJ2-1 - TRBD2 TRBV27 CASRLGTSGYNEQFF TGTGCCAGCAGGCTGGGGACTAGCGGATACAATGAGCAGTTCTTC
TRBJ1-2 few - TRBV7-8 CASYDPEATTGYTF TGTGCCAGCTATGATCCGGAAGCTACGACCGGCTACACCTTC
TRBJ2-7 - TRBD2 TRBV7-2 CASSHQAGGPDEQYF TGTGCCAGCAGCCATCAAGCGGGAGGCCCGGACGAGCAGTACTTC
TRBJ1-4 - - TRBV6-5 CASKRTVSTNEKLFF TGTGCCAGCAAACGGACCGTTTCAACTAATGAAAAACTGTTTTTT
TRBJ2-1 - - TRBV27 CASSLSTWRDTYNEQFF TGTGCCAGCAGTTTATCGACGTGGCGGGACACCTACAATGAGCAGTTCTTC
TRBJ1-3 - - TRBV29-1 CSVGGGAALTNTIYF TGCAGCGTTGGAGGTGGGGCTGCCCTGACCAACACCATATATTTT
TRBJ1-4 few TRBD1 TRBV19 CASSIARTGEEKLFF TGTGCCAGTAGTATTGCTCGGACAGGGGAAGAAAAACTGTTTTTT
TRBJ2-7 - - TRBV9 CASSVSLWAREQYF TGTGCCAGCAGCGTCTCCTTATGGGCCAGAGAGCAGTACTTC
TRBJ1-1 - - TRBV18 CASSPRRFEAFF TGTGCCAGCTCACCACGCAGATTTGAAGCTTTCTTT
TRBJ2-7 - - TRBV27 CASSLYSPYEQYF TGTGCCAGCAGTTTGTACAGTCCCTACGAGCAGTACTTC
TRBJ2-5 - - TRBV19 CASSIFGQGIGETQYF TGTGCCAGTAGTATCTTTGGGCAGGGAATCGGAGAGACCCAGTACTTC
TRBJ2-3 - TRBD2 TRBV29-1 CSARGRESTDTQYF TGCAGCGCCCGAGGGCGGGAGTCCACAGATACGCAGTATTTT